The 28 T cell receptor beta chains presented below share a single source sample, sequenced in a study of shared clonotypes between healthy human individuals. CD45RO-negative CD8 cells positively selected for CCR7 made up the naive population, which excluded terminally differentiated effector memory CD45RA+ cells. Data came from immunoSEQ multiplex PCR; TCRdb stores just in-frame clones and leaves some out. There are some 2.1 million clones in the sample; approximately 95% occur only once, and approximately 1.2% lies in the top ten. The sequenced sample consisted of naive CD8+ T cells sorted from blood. The receptors derive from a man between 18 and 29 years old in good health.

J is TRBJ2-5 and V is TRBV15; D is possibly TRBD2 (7 bases). Germline CDR1 LNHNV, CDR2 YYDKDF (reference sequence). Between the trimmed V and J ends, which lost 1 base and 5 bases, there was a span of 14 bases. This CDR3 is 15 amino acids long. In DNA form, the CDR3 reads TGTGCCACCAGCAGAGCAGGGGAGGGACTGGAGACCCAGTACTTC. Translated, it gives CATSRAGEGLETQYF. The variable domain in full, with the rest retrieved from reference TRBV15 and TRBJ2-5, is DAMVIQNPRYQVTQFGKPVTLSCSQTLNHNVMYWYQQKSSQAPKLLFHYYDKDFNNEADTPDNFQSRRPNTSFCFLDIRSPGLGDTAMYLCATSRAGEGLETQYFGPGTRLLVL.

As for this clone: This CDR3 is also generated by other DNA sequences in the sample. V is TRBV4-1 and J is TRBJ2-3; D unclear. This CDR3 has 15 amino acids. Per germline, CDR1 MGHRA and CDR2 YSYEKL. Trimming pared 1 base from V and 1 base from J, leaving 9 bases between. The CDR3 is CASSQVSGGTDTQYF. The DNA for the CDR3 is TGCGCCAGCAGCCAAGTCAGTGGGGGCACAGATACGCAGTATTTT.

The gene calls are TRBV4-2 and TRBJ1-4, with TRBD1 as a possible D gene (5 bases). The ends were cut back, 0 bases at V and 3 bases at J, with 8 bases in the middle. There are 15 residues in the CDR3. CDR1 is LGHNA, CDR2 YNFKEQ, per germline. The CDR3 reads CASSQEGEANEKLFF. The CDR3 nucleotides are TGTGCCAGCAGCCAAGAGGGGGAAGCTAATGAAAAACTGTTTTTT.

The rearrangement links TRBV5-4 to TRBJ2-7; 13 bases are a match to TRBD2. The CDR3 spans 16 residues. Germline CDR1 SGHNT, CDR2 YYREEE (reference sequence). V was pared by 2 bases and J by 3 bases, with 5 bases of the junction left unmatched. The CDR3, as DNA: TGTGCCAGCAGCTTCTCGGGACTAGCGGGAAACTACGAGCAGTACTTC. Residues: CASSFSGLAGNYEQYF. Looking up the rest from reference TRBV5-4 and TRBJ2-7 gives the full variable domain: ETGVTQSPTHLIKTRGQQVTLRCSSQSGHNTVSWYQQALGQGPQFIFQYYREEENGRGNFPPRFSGLQFPNYSSELNVNALELDDSALYLCASSFSGLAGNYEQYFGPGTRLTVT.

The chain recombines TRBV7-8 with TRBJ2-3; TRBD2 aligns across 10 bases. Germline V gene sequence: CDR1 SGHVS, CDR2 FQNEAQ. After removal of 5 bases from V and 4 bases from J, the junction contained 6 bases not matched to a gene. CDR3 length: 15 amino acids. As DNA, the CDR3 is TGTGCCAGCAGCGGGGAGCGGGGGGGCTCAGATACGCAGTATTTT. Amino acid sequence: CASSGERGGSDTQYF.

About this clone itself: Other DNA variants within this sample encode the same CDR3. The rearrangement joins TRBV4-1 to TRBJ2-7, with D maybe TRBD2 (6 bases). Germline lookup yields CDR1 MGHRA and CDR2 YSYEKL. CDR3 length equals 13 residues. V shed 3 bases and J shed 4 bases, with 10 bases lying between them. In DNA form, the CDR3 reads TGCGCCAGCAGCCACGGCGGAGGGTACGAGCAGTACTTC. This codes for CASSHGGGYEQYF.

The CDR3 here is CAWSGGQGSDEQFF. The DNA of the CDR3 is TGTGCCTGGAGTGGGGGACAGGGGAGTGATGAGCAGTTCTTC. The chain couples TRBV30 to TRBJ2-1, with TRBD1 identical over 10 bases. CDR1 and CDR2 from the germline V gene are GTSNPN and SVGIG (reference sequence). Trimming took 1 base from V and 8 from J; bases not matched to a gene: 5. This CDR3 is built from 14 residues.

On this clone itself: A much larger clone differs by one base, so this may be a read error. The sample holds other DNA sequences that translate to the same CDR3. The chain couples TRBV27 to TRBJ2-7, with TRBD1 matching 8 bases. The CDR3 contains 13 residues. V shed 4 bases and J 3 bases; nucleotides not matched to a gene: 2. CDR1 MNHEY and CDR2 SMNVEV come from the germline V gene (reference sequence). CDR3 in amino acids: CASSSGQGYEQYF. The CDR3 DNA is TGTGCCAGCAGTTCCGGACAGGGCTACGAGCAGTACTTC.

This chain links TRBV25-1 with TRBJ2-2; D might be TRBD1 (6 bases). V was clipped by 7 bases and J by 7 bases, with 16 bases between them. The length of the CDR3 is 14 residues. The germline V gene encodes CDR1 MGHDK and CDR2 SYGVNS. The DNA of the CDR3 is TGTGCCAGCACACCTACAGGGATCGGCGGGGAGCTGTTTTTT. This codes for CASTPTGIGGELFF.

For the CDR3, the DNA is TGTGCCAGCAGCACAAACGGGCTGTTCAATGAGCAGTTCTTC. This gives the protein CASSTNGLFNEQFF. The chain recombines TRBV5-6 with TRBJ2-1; D gene uncertain. Germline V gives CDR1 SGHDT, CDR2 YYEEEE. The CDR3 totals 14 residues. Trimming left V 4 bases short and J 6 bases short, with 14 bases between.

The V and J genes are TRBV6-1 and TRBJ1-6, with a weak D call TRBD1 (6 bases). The V end lost 3 bases, the J end lost 4 bases, and 13 bases lay between the germline ends. The CDR3 consists of 16 residues. The germline V gene has CDR1 MNHNS and CDR2 SASEGT. The DNA for the CDR3 is TGTGCCAGCAGTGATTGGATAGGGGGGTATAATTCACCCCTCCACTTT. Residues: CASSDWIGGYNSPLHF.

Only one count was recorded for this clone. V usage is TRBV5-1 and J usage is TRBJ2-7, with TRBD1 as a possible D gene (6 bases). V was pared by 0 bases and J by 0 bases, with 13 bases between. Germline loops: CDR1 SGHRS, CDR2 YFSETQ. This CDR3 is built from 16 residues. The CDR3, as DNA: TGCGCCAGCAGCTTGGGACAGGCCCCCTTCTCCTACGAGCAGTACTTC. This sequence encodes CASSLGQAPFSYEQYF.

In regard to this clone: The sample carries other DNA sequences with the same CDR3. The rearrangement links TRBV27 to TRBJ2-1; D gene uncertain. Germline lookup yields CDR1 MNHEY and CDR2 SMNVEV (reference sequence). CDR3 size: 13 residues. The V end was cut by 5 bases, the J end by 6 bases, with 11 bases between. The CDR3 DNA reads as TGTGCCAGCAGTCTGGGTGGCAGCAATGAGCAGTTCTTC. It encodes CASSLGGSNEQFF.

V and J are TRBV6-5 and TRBJ1-1; D gene ambiguous. CDR3 length: 12 residues. V was cut by 7 bases and J by 1 base, with 7 bases left in between. Germline V gene data show CDR1 as MNHEY and CDR2 as SVGAGI. The CDR3 loop is CASKTENTEAFF. The CDR3 DNA follows: TGTGCCAGCAAGACGGAGAACACTGAAGCTTTCTTT.

This clone was detected only once. The rearrangement links TRBV6-5 to TRBJ2-2; possibly TRBD1 or TRBD2 for D (5 bases each). The CDR3 length is 15 residues. Trimming took 5 bases from V and 2 from J, leaving 12 bases between them. Germline CDR1 MNHEY, CDR2 SVGAGI. CDR3 loop: CASSVGALNTGELFF. CDR3 coding DNA: TGTGCCAGCAGTGTCGGGGCCTTAAACACCGGGGAGCTGTTTTTT.

A remark on this clone: This sequence may be a read error, since a much larger clone differs from it by one base. Other DNA sequences in this sample translate to the same CDR3. The chain carries TRBV27 and TRBJ2-7; TRBD1 aligns across 11 bases. The CDR3 sequence is 14 residues long. Germline V gene lookup returns CDR1 MNHEY and CDR2 SMNVEV (reference sequence). With 6 bases clipped from V and 3 bases from J, the junction kept 4 bases outside the gene matches. The CDR3 sequence: CASSHGTGGYEQYF. CDR3 in DNA: TGTGCCAGCAGCCACGGGACAGGGGGCTACGAGCAGTACTTC.

The gene calls are TRBV9 and TRBJ1-2; D not certain. The CDR3 is 15 residues long. V was shortened by 0 bases and J by 0 bases, with 9 bases between the two germline ends. CDR1 is SGDLS and CDR2 is YYNGEE in the germline V gene. DNA for the CDR3: TGTGCCAGCAGCGTAGTCCCAGGCTCTAACTATGGCTACACCTTC. It yields the protein CASSVVPGSNYGYTF.

The gene calls are TRBV13 and TRBJ1-4; D is ambiguous. The CDR3 is 17 residues long. Deletions cut 3 bases from V and 0 bases from J, with 14 bases between. Germline V gives CDR1 PRHDT, CDR2 FYEKMQ (reference sequence). The CDR3 sequence is CASSFRGSGSTNEKLFF. In nucleotides, the CDR3 is TGTGCCAGCAGCTTTAGAGGATCGGGGTCAACTAATGAAAAACTGTTTTTT.

The CDR3 protein is CASSLPNSQETQYF. CDR3 sequence (DNA): TGTGCCAGCAGCTTGCCCAACAGTCAAGAGACCCAGTACTTC. This sequence joins TRBV5-6 and TRBJ2-5; D is unclear. Trimming took off 1 base at V and 2 bases at J, with 9 bases between the two ends. The CDR3 loop spans 14 amino acids. Germline-derived CDR1 and CDR2 are SGHDT and YYEEEE.

The gene calls are TRBV27 and TRBJ1-2; 7 bases match TRBD1. With V trimmed by 2 bases and J by 3 bases, 15 bases remained unmatched. CDR3 length: 18 amino acids. The germline V gene encodes CDR1 MNHEY and CDR2 SMNVEV (reference sequence). For the CDR3, the DNA is TGTGCCAGCAGTTTACGGACGTCGGACAAGGGGGCTGACTATGGCTACACCTTC. Translating it yields CASSLRTSDKGADYGYTF.

This clone has just one count. The gene calls are TRBV9 and TRBJ2-1; D is unresolved. Trimming pared 3 bases from V and 0 bases from J, leaving 10 bases between. Per the germline V gene, CDR1 is SGDLS and CDR2 is YYNGEE. CDR3 size: 15 residues. The CDR3 reads CASSALPDSYNEQFF. CDR3 sequence (DNA): TGTGCCAGCAGCGCCCTCCCTGACTCCTACAATGAGCAGTTCTTC.

The chain recombines TRBV6-5 with TRBJ2-7, with D perhaps given as TRBD1 or TRBD2 (5 bases each). Germline CDR1 MNHEY, CDR2 SVGAGI. CDR3 length: 15 residues. V was pared by 5 bases and J by 0 bases, with 14 bases between. The CDR3 is CASSGWDESSYEQYF. DNA of the CDR3: TGTGCCAGCAGTGGCTGGGACGAGAGCTCCTACGAGCAGTACTTC.

This clone came up once. The genes are TRBV4-1 and TRBJ1-2; D remains ambiguous. Germline V gives CDR1 MGHRA, CDR2 YSYEKL. V lost 4 bases, J lost 7 bases, and 16 bases lay in between. The CDR3 has 14 residues. The CDR3 DNA sequence: TGCGCCAGCAGCCCCACTCCGGCTAGTGGTGGCTACACCTTC. Protein: CASSPTPASGGYTF.

The rearrangement uses TRBV27 and TRBJ2-3, with TRBD2 matching over 12 bases. In germline, CDR1 is MNHEY, CDR2 SMNVEV (reference sequence). V lost 5 bases, J lost 4 bases, and 7 bases stayed unmatched. The CDR3 totals 16 residues. The CDR3 protein is CASSPSSGGAPDTQYF. The DNA of the CDR3 is TGTGCCAGCAGTCCTTCTAGCGGGGGGGCCCCAGATACGCAGTATTTT.

The chain recombines TRBV7-9 with TRBJ1-4; D is uncertain. CDR3 size: 13 residues. Germline CDR1 is SEHNR and CDR2 is FQNEAQ (reference sequence). Trimming left V 5 bases short and J 8 bases short, with 12 bases between. CDR3 loop: CASSGPFGEKLFF. In DNA form, the CDR3 reads TGTGCCAGCAGCGGACCTTTCGGCGAAAAACTGTTTTTT.

J is TRBJ1-6 and V is TRBV19, with unresolved D. This CDR3 is built from 13 residues. The germline V gene encodes CDR1 LNHDA and CDR2 SQIVND (reference sequence). With 3 bases removed from V and 10 bases from J, the gap between germline ends came to 10 bases. CDR3 DNA sequence: TGTGCCAGTAGTATCCTCGGTGAATCACCCCTCCACTTT. This gives the protein CASSILGESPLHF.

V gene TRBV15 combines with J gene TRBJ1-2; TRBD1 aligns across 10 bases. After removal of 8 bases from V and 3 bases from J, the junction contained 6 bases not matched to a gene. Germline-derived CDR1 and CDR2 are LNHNV and YYDKDF (reference sequence). The CDR3 spans 14 residues. CDR3 coding DNA: TGTGCCACCCCCGGGGGACAGGGGCACTATGGCTACACCTTC. Translation gives CATPGGQGHYGYTF.

V usage is TRBV28 and J usage is TRBJ2-5, with D unclear. This CDR3 region has 14 residues. V was shortened by 4 bases and J by 0 bases, with 9 bases between the two germline ends. Germline V CDR1 and CDR2: MDHEN, SYDVKM. The CDR3 reads CASSYRLYQETQYF. As DNA, the CDR3 is TGTGCCAGCAGTTATCGGCTCTACCAAGAGACCCAGTACTTC.